These 21 T cell receptor beta chains came from one sample sequenced in a study of blood T cells in healthy people across ages. A J-beta primer mix and a sample-barcoded 5' primer were used in a second PCR of about 7 to 12 cycles. TCRdb reanalysed the 5' RACE reads using MiXCR and keeps one entry per CDR3 protein. The sample lists fewer than 2,000,000 distinct CDR3 sequences, about two fifths occurring once. The source material was blood. Every receptor here comes from a human donor in good health.

A note on this clonotype: An end of the junction does not agree with germline; a read error may underlie this. The chain employs TRBV3-1 and TRBJ1-1; D not resolved. Per germline, CDR1 LGHDT and CDR2 YNNKEL (reference sequence). This CDR3 has 14 amino acids. DNA of the CDR3: TGCGCCAGCAGCCGTAGCTACGACGACACTGAAGCTTTCTTT. This codes for CASSRSYDDTEAFF.

V usage is TRBV7-2 and J usage is TRBJ2-5, with a tentative D call TRBD2 (5 bases). Germline CDR1 reads SGHTA; CDR2 reads FQGNSA. The CDR3 has 14 amino acids. The V end was cut by 5 bases, the J end by 11 bases, with 21 bases between. As DNA, the CDR3 is TGTGCCAGCAGCCCAGCCCCTACCCCGTGGGAGCAGTACTTC. The encoded protein is CASSPAPTPWEQYF.

The chain joins TRBV24-1 to TRBJ1-2; 8 bases align to TRBD1. The V and J ends lost 7 bases and 1 base, in that order; junction bases with no gene match: 4. There are 14 residues in the CDR3. Germline V gene data show CDR1 as KGHDR and CDR2 as SFDVKD. The CDR3 loop reads CATRGTGDNYGYTF. CDR3 nucleotides: TGTGCCACCAGGGGGACAGGCGATAACTATGGCTACACCTTC.

In its sample, this clonotype was seen many times. V and J are TRBV6-5 and TRBJ2-1, with D perhaps TRBD2 (6 bases). V was shortened by 4 bases and J by 8 bases, with 15 bases between the two germline ends. The germline V gene has CDR1 MNHEY and CDR2 SVGAGI. The CDR3 has 14 residues. The CDR3 here is CASSFGGNIDEQFF. The CDR3 bases are TGTGCCAGCAGTTTCGGGGGTAATATCGATGAGCAGTTCTTC.

In its sample, this clonotype was seen a few times. The CDR3 reads CASSAGTSGGFHTDTQYF. In nucleotides, the CDR3 is TGTGCCAGCAGCGCCGGGACTAGCGGGGGGTTCCACACAGATACGCAGTATTTT. The chain carries TRBV9 and TRBJ2-3; 15 bases are a match to TRBD2. Trimming cost V 3 bases and J 2 bases; bases outside gene matches: 7. Germline V gene data show CDR1 as SGDLS and CDR2 as YYNGEE. CDR3 length: 18 amino acids.

This clonotype was observed a few times. The V gene is TRBV27, the J gene TRBJ1-2; 10 nucleotides match TRBD1. The CDR3 has 14 residues. With 6 bases clipped from V and 7 bases from J, the junction kept 8 bases outside the gene matches. Per the germline V gene, CDR1 is MNHEY and CDR2 is SMNVEV (reference sequence). CDR3 DNA: TGTGCCAGCAGCGTCATGACAGGGGGCTCTGGCTACACCTTC. Translated: CASSVMTGGSGYTF.

This clonotype was seen a handful of times. This chain connects TRBV7-3 to TRBJ2-7; a weak D match, TRBD1 (6 bases). The CDR3 runs to 13 residues. Trimming pared 0 bases from V and 6 bases from J, leaving 9 bases between. Germline V CDR1 and CDR2: SGHTA, FQGTGA. In nucleotides, the CDR3 is TGTGCCAGCAGCTTAACAACAGGGCGCGAGCAGTACTTC. It codes for CASSLTTGREQYF.

V is TRBV7-2 and J is TRBJ2-7, with D tentatively TRBD1 (6 bases). V was trimmed by 4 bases and J by 4 bases, leaving 20 bases between them. The CDR3 is made up of 16 amino acids. Germline V gives CDR1 SGHTA, CDR2 FQGNSA. The CDR3 bases are TGTGCCAGCAGCTGGGGGACCGGGACATGGATTTACGAGCAGTACTTC. Protein sequence: CASSWGTGTWIYEQYF. The full variable domain, in which reference TRBV7-2 and TRBJ2-7 provide the parts outside the CDR3, is GAGVSQSPSNKVTEKGKDVELRCDPISGHTALYWYRQSLGQGLEFLIYFQGNSAPDKSGLPSDRFSAERTGGSVSTLTIQRTQQEDSAVYLCASSWGTGTWIYEQYFGPGTRLTVT.

The CDR3 region is CASSFYTGAMNTEAFF. CDR3 bases: TGCGCCAGCAGCTTTTATACAGGGGCTATGAACACTGAAGCTTTCTTT. This sequence joins TRBV5-1 and TRBJ1-1, with TRBD1 identical over 7 bases. The trim removed 2 bases at V and 0 bases at J, leaving 7 bases unmatched. The CDR3 totals 16 residues. Germline values: CDR1 SGHRS, CDR2 YFSETQ. Looking up the rest from reference TRBV5-1 and TRBJ1-1 gives the full variable domain: KAGVTQTPRYLIKTRGQQVTLSCSPISGHRSVSWYQQTPGQGLQFLFEYFSETQRNKGNFPGRFSGRQFSNSRSEMNVSTLELGDSALYLCASSFYTGAMNTEAFFGQGTRLTVV.

This clonotype was found a few times. This chain links TRBV12-3 or TRBV12-4 with TRBJ1-2; a weak D match, TRBD1 (5 bases). This CDR3 spans 14 amino acids. V was pared by 5 bases and J by 2 bases, with 12 bases between. CDR3 sequence reads: CASSPAGPNYGYTF. For the CDR3, the DNA is TGTGCCAGCAGTCCGGCGGGGCCAAACTATGGCTACACCTTC.

The chain employs TRBV7-2 and TRBJ2-1; no clear D. Germline V gene data show CDR1 as SGHTA and CDR2 as FQGNSA. Trimming cost V 0 bases and J 8 bases, with 11 bases left between them. The CDR3 has 14 amino acids. The CDR3 spells CASSLAFRSHEQFF. The CDR3 bases are TGTGCCAGCAGCTTAGCATTTCGAAGTCATGAGCAGTTCTTC.

The chain uses TRBV7-2 and TRBJ2-2, with 8 bases matching TRBD2. Looked up from germline, CDR1 is SGHTA and CDR2 is FQGNSA. The CDR3 covers 16 residues. The junction had 4 bases not matched to a gene; V was cut back by 1 base and J by 3 bases. CDR3 bases: TGTGCCAGCAGCTTAGTGAGCGGGGGCCACACCGGGGAGCTGTTTTTT. Its translation: CASSLVSGGHTGELFF.

V is TRBV7-2 and J is TRBJ2-1, with D uncertain. V was shortened by 3 bases and J by 5 bases, with 8 bases between the two germline ends. The CDR3 loop spans 13 amino acids. The germline CDR1 and CDR2 sequences are SGHTA and FQGNSA. CDR3 amino acids: CASSFRTNNEQFF. The DNA for the CDR3 is TGTGCCAGCAGCTTTCGCACCAACAATGAGCAGTTCTTC.

V and J are TRBV9 and TRBJ2-1, with unresolved D. This CDR3 spans 14 amino acids. Trimming took off 0 bases at V and 8 bases at J, with 12 bases between the two ends. Germline CDR1 is SGDLS and CDR2 is YYNGEE. In DNA, the CDR3 is TGTGCCAGCAGCGTAGGGCCGGATTTGGATGAGCAGTTCTTC. Encoded protein: CASSVGPDLDEQFF.

The table lists this clonotype with a few counts. The V and J genes are TRBV7-2 and TRBJ2-1; D is perhaps TRBD1 (5 bases). Germline-derived CDR1 and CDR2 are SGHTA and FQGNSA. This CDR3 has 15 residues. V lost 4 bases, J lost 4 bases, and 14 bases lay in between. The CDR3 reads CASSYRRRGYNEQFF. The CDR3 DNA sequence: TGTGCCAGCAGCTACCGGCGAAGGGGATACAATGAGCAGTTCTTC.

Regarding this clonotype: Relative to the germline gene, one junction end is altered; a read error may explain this. J is TRBJ1-2 and V is TRBV10-3; 9 nucleotides match TRBD1. CDR3 size: 15 residues. Germline V gene sequence: CDR1 ENHRY, CDR2 SYGVKD. The CDR3 nucleotides are TGTGCCATTAGTGAGTCACCGGGACAGGGCTATGGCTACACCTTC. Translated: CAISESPGQGYGYTF.

This clonotype has only a few counts. The V call is TRBV12-3 or TRBV12-4, the J call TRBJ2-7; D remains ambiguous. Trimming removed 6 bases from V and 6 bases from J, with 15 bases in between. The CDR3 runs 13 residues. CDR3 sequence (DNA): TGTGCCAGCAGCTTGAGTCTTTATGGCGAGCAGTACTTC. It codes for CASSLSLYGEQYF.

V gene TRBV12-3 or TRBV12-4 combines with J gene TRBJ2-7; 14 bases fit TRBD2. The CDR3 runs 15 residues. J was trimmed by 7 bases and V by 6 bases; bases with no gene match: 8. The CDR3 protein is CASSKTSGGANEQYF. The CDR3 DNA reads as TGTGCCAGCAGCAAGACTAGCGGGGGGGCTAATGAGCAGTACTTC.

Regarding this clonotype: The junction does not match germline at one end; this may be a read error. The chain carries TRBV6-2 or TRBV6-3 and TRBJ2-1; possibly TRBD2 for D (6 bases). From germline, CDR1 is MNHEY and CDR2 SVGEGT. This CDR3 comprises 13 residues. The CDR3 here is CASSWTGRNGQFF. In DNA, the CDR3 is TGTGCCAGCAGCTGGACTGGGAGGAATGGGCAGTTCTTC.

The chain combines TRBV5-1 with TRBJ2-1, with 10 bases lining up with TRBD1. With 0 bases clipped from V and 3 bases from J, the junction kept 3 bases outside the gene matches. The CDR3 contains 16 residues. Germline CDR1 reads SGHRS; CDR2 reads YFSETQ. The CDR3 DNA reads TGCGCCAGCAGCTTGGATAGGACAGGGGGCTACAATGAGCAGTTCTTC. Residues: CASSLDRTGGYNEQFF.

V and J are TRBV27 and TRBJ2-7, with D tentatively TRBD1 or TRBD2 (5 bases each). Trimming stripped 7 bases from V and 1 base from J, with 17 bases between. The CDR3 loop spans 15 amino acids. Germline V gene lookup returns CDR1 MNHEY and CDR2 SMNVEV (reference sequence). CDR3 loop: CASTPGPGGSYEQYF. The CDR3 DNA reads as TGTGCCAGCACCCCGGGGCCCGGAGGTTCCTACGAGCAGTACTTC.